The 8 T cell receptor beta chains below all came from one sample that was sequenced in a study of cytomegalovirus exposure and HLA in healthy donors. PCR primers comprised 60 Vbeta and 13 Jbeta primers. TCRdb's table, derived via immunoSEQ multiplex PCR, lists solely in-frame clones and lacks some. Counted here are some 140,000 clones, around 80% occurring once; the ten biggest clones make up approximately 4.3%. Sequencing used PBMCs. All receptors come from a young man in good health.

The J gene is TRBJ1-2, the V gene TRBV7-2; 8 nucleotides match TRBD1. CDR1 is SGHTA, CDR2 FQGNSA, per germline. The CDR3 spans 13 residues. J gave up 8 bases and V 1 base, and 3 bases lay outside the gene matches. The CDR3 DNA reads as TGTGCCAGCAGCTTAGAACAGGGGGAGGGCTACACCTTC. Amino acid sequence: CASSLEQGEGYTF.

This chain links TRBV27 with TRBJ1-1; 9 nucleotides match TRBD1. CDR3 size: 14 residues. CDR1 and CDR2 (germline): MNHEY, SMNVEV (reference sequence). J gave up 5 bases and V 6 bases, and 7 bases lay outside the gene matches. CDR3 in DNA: TGTGCCAGCAGCCGGGACAGGGATTATACTGAAGCTTTCTTT. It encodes CASSRDRDYTEAFF.

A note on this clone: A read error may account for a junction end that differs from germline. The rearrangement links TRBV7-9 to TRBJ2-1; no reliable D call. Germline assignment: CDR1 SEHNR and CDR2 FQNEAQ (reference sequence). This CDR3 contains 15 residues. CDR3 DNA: TGTTCCAGCAGCTTAGTCCGTTCCCTCTACAATGAGCAGTTCTTC. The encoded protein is CSSSLVRSLYNEQFF.

In DNA form, the CDR3 reads TGTGCCAGCAGCTCAAAGAGTGGGGGGACTGAAGCTTTCTTT. It specifies CASSSKSGGTEAFF. The V call is TRBV7-8, the J call TRBJ1-1, with a tentative D call TRBD1 (5 bases). The V end lost 4 bases, the J end lost 5 bases, and 14 bases lay between the germline ends. Germline CDR1 and CDR2: SGHVS and FQNEAQ. The CDR3 consists of 14 residues.

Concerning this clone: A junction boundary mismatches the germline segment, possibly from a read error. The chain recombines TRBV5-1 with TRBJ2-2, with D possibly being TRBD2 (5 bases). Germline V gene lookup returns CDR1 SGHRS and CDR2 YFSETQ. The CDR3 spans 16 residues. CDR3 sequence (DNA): TGCGCCAGCAGCTTGATCCGAGAGGCGGAACACCGGGGAGCTGTTTTT. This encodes CASSLIREAEHRGAVF.

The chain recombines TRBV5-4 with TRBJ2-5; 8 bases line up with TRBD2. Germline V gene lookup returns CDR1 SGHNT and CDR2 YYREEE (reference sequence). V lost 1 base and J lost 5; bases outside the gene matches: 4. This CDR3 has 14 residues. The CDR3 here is CASSLSGSSETQYF. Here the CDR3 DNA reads TGTGCCAGCAGCTTGAGCGGGAGTTCGGAGACCCAGTACTTC. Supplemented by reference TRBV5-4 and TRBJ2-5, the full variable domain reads ETGVTQSPTHLIKTRGQQVTLRCSSQSGHNTVSWYQQALGQGPQFIFQYYREEENGRGNFPPRFSGLQFPNYSSELNVNALELDDSALYLCASSLSGSSETQYFGPGTRLLVL.

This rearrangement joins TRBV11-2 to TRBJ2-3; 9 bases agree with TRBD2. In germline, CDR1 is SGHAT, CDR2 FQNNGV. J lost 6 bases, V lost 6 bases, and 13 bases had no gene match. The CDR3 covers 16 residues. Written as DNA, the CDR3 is TGTGCCAGCAGGGCGCGGACTAGCGAGAGCGGGGATACGCAGTATTTT. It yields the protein CASRARTSESGDTQYF.

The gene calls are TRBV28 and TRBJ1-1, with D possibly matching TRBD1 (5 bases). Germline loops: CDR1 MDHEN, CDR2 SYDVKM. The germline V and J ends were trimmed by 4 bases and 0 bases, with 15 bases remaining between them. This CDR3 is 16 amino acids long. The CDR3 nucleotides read TGTGCCAGCAGTTCCCCCGGGTGGGGCATGAACACTGAAGCTTTCTTT. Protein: CASSSPGWGMNTEAFF.